A single sample gave rise to the 22 T cell receptor beta chains below, sequenced in a study of blood T cell repertoires in COVID-19. The method was immunoSEQ multiplex PCR; TCRdb's version includes in-frame clones alone and lacks a portion of them. The sample consists of 250,000 to 350,000 clones, 70% to 90% of them appearing once. Source material: PBMCs or T cells enriched from blood (not recorded which). The origin of the receptors is a woman aged 25 to 39 who had recovered from COVID-19.

The chain is built from TRBV11-3 and TRBJ1-6, with 9 bases matching TRBD1. Germline CDR1 is SGHNT and CDR2 is YENEEA. Trimming removed 5 bases from V and 8 bases from J; junction bases left unmatched: 10. This CDR3 is built from 16 residues. The CDR3 spells CASSGNDRGEYSPLHF. The CDR3 DNA reads as TGTGCCAGCAGCGGGAATGACAGGGGGGAGTATTCACCCCTCCACTTT.

This clone was recorded once. The chain uses TRBV27 and TRBJ2-7; the match to TRBD2 covers 9 bases. Looked up from germline, CDR1 is MNHEY and CDR2 is SMNVEV (reference sequence). V trimming: 5 bases; J trimming: 4 bases; junction bases outside the gene matches: 12. The CDR3 spans 16 residues. CDR3 region: CASSPIRSGSGYEQYF. The CDR3 DNA is TGTGCCAGCAGTCCTATCCGTAGCGGGAGTGGTTACGAGCAGTACTTC.

This chain uses TRBV15 with TRBJ2-3; weak D call: TRBD2 (6 bases). CDR1 is LNHNV and CDR2 is YYDKDF in the germline V gene (reference sequence). The CDR3 covers 14 residues. The germline V and J ends were trimmed by 6 bases and 2 bases, with 12 bases remaining between them. CDR3 sequence (DNA): TGTGCCACCAGGACCGGGGGTTCCACAGATACGCAGTATTTT. Protein: CATRTGGSTDTQYF.

The CDR3 sequence is CASSLGETQYF. In DNA form, the CDR3 reads TGTGCCAGCAGCCTAGGAGAGACCCAGTACTTC. The chain recombines TRBV12-3 or TRBV12-4 with TRBJ2-5; D is unresolved. V was cut by 6 bases and J by 4 bases, with 6 bases left in between. The CDR3 is 11 residues long.

This rearrangement joins TRBV5-1 to TRBJ2-1, with 12 bases lining up with TRBD2. CDR3 size: 16 residues. V shed 0 bases, J shed 6 bases, and the junction held 4 bases outside the gene matches. Germline CDR1 reads SGHRS; CDR2 reads YFSETQ. The CDR3 protein is CASSLGASGGANEQFF. DNA of the CDR3: TGCGCCAGCAGCTTGGGAGCTAGCGGGGGGGCCAATGAGCAGTTCTTC.

CDR3 in DNA: TGTGCCAGCAGTTTATCCGCCGGGATTGGATGGGAGACCCAGTACTTC. Encoded protein: CASSLSAGIGWETQYF. The chain recombines TRBV27 with TRBJ2-5, with D possibly being TRBD2 (5 bases). CDR1 is MNHEY, CDR2 SMNVEV, per germline (reference sequence). V was clipped by 0 bases and J by 5 bases, with 16 bases between them. The CDR3 is 16 residues long.

The chain links TRBV28 to TRBJ2-7, with a tentative D call TRBD1 (5 bases). CDR3 length equals 13 residues. With 3 bases removed from V and 2 bases from J, the gap between germline ends came to 8 bases. Looked up from germline, CDR1 is MDHEN and CDR2 is SYDVKM. The CDR3: CASSLDKTYEQYF. In DNA, the CDR3 is TGTGCCAGCAGTTTGGACAAGACCTACGAGCAGTACTTC.

This sequence joins TRBV6-2 or TRBV6-3 and TRBJ1-1; D possibly corresponds to TRBD1 (6 bases). Germline CDR1 and CDR2: MNHEY and SVGEGT. V lost 2 bases and J 8 bases, leaving 12 bases between the germline ends. This CDR3 spans 13 amino acids. CDR3 loop: CASSYSPGQEAFF. The CDR3 bases are TGTGCCAGCAGTTACAGCCCGGGACAAGAAGCTTTCTTT.

The J gene is TRBJ2-3, the V gene TRBV3-1 (or the pseudogene TRBV3-2); D is possibly TRBD1 (5 bases). The CDR3 has 16 residues. Trimming pared 4 bases from V and 0 bases from J, leaving 14 bases between. Germline CDR1 is LGHDT and CDR2 is YNNKEL (reference sequence). CDR3: CASSRHQGASTDTQYF. In DNA form, the CDR3 reads TGTGCCAGCAGCCGGCATCAAGGGGCCAGCACAGATACGCAGTATTTT.

The chain has TRBV7-8 and TRBJ1-3; no clear D. Germline V gene lookup returns CDR1 SGHVS and CDR2 FQNEAQ. This CDR3 is 15 amino acids long. V lost 0 bases and J lost 2, with 8 bases in between. The CDR3 here is CASSLAAGAGNTIYF. The CDR3 coding sequence is TGTGCCAGCAGCTTAGCGGCCGGGGCTGGAAACACCATATATTTT.

This rearrangement joins TRBV9 to TRBJ1-2, with 7 bases identical to TRBD1. The CDR3 loop spans 15 amino acids. The germline gives CDR1 SGDLS, CDR2 YYNGEE. V shed 0 bases and J 1 base; nucleotides not matched to a gene: 3. CDR3 in amino acids: CASSVEGAVNYGYTF. In DNA, the CDR3 is TGTGCCAGCAGCGTAGAGGGGGCTGTTAACTATGGCTACACCTTC.

This chain joins TRBV28 and TRBJ1-1, with D maybe TRBD1 (6 bases). Germline V CDR1 and CDR2: MDHEN, SYDVKM. Trimming removed 4 bases at V and 1 base at J, with 10 bases between. The CDR3 is 14 residues long. CDR3: CASSWTEKNTEAFF. CDR3 nucleotide sequence: TGTGCCAGCAGTTGGACAGAGAAGAACACTGAAGCTTTCTTT.

Of note for this clone: The same CDR3 can be traced to other DNA sequences in this sample. The chain uses TRBV11-3 and TRBJ1-1; 7 nucleotides line up with TRBD1. The germline V gene has CDR1 SGHNT and CDR2 YENEEA. V lost 2 bases to trimming and J lost 1 base; unmatched junction nucleotides: 1. CDR3 size: 14 residues. The CDR3 sequence is CASSLRTGNTEAFF. DNA for the CDR3: TGTGCCAGCAGCTTAAGGACAGGGAACACTGAAGCTTTCTTT.

The V call is TRBV10-3, the J call TRBJ2-1; 10 bases are a match to TRBD1. V dropped 4 bases and J dropped 1; count of bases not matched to a gene: 10. CDR1 is ENHRY, CDR2 SYGVKD, per germline. This CDR3 is built from 18 residues. The CDR3 region has the DNA TGTGCCATCAGTGGACAGGGGGCGAGTAGGGGATCCTACAATGAGCAGTTCTTC. This encodes CAISGQGASRGSYNEQFF.

The genes are TRBV30 and TRBJ1-5, with 7 bases fitting TRBD1. Germline V gene lookup returns CDR1 GTSNPN and CDR2 SVGIG (reference sequence). V gave up 5 bases and J gave up 3 bases; unmatched junction bases: 4. The CDR3 extends over 13 amino acids. Written as DNA, the CDR3 is TGTGCCTGGCAGGGACAGCACAATCAGCCCCAGCATTTT. It is translated as CAWQGQHNQPQHF.

The rearrangement joins TRBV28 to TRBJ2-3, with 7 bases that match TRBD2. The CDR3 runs to 17 residues. Germline V gives CDR1 MDHEN, CDR2 SYDVKM. V trimming: 4 bases; J trimming: 4 bases; junction bases outside the gene matches: 14. CDR3 coding DNA: TGTGCCAGCAGTTCCTCACTAGCGTACCGTCGGGCAGATACGCAGTATTTT. Translated: CASSSSLAYRRADTQYF.

This rearrangement joins TRBV3-1 (or the pseudogene TRBV3-2) to TRBJ2-2; TRBD2 is a possible D gene (5 bases). The V end lost 8 bases, the J end lost 7 bases, and 11 bases lay between the germline ends. Germline assignment: CDR1 LGHDT and CDR2 YNNKEL (reference sequence). This CDR3 contains 12 residues. CDR3 nucleotide sequence: TGTGCCAGCGCACCCGGGGACGGGGAGCTGTTTTTT. Translated: CASAPGDGELFF.

V and J are TRBV2 and TRBJ2-3; 8 bases agree with TRBD1. The junction had 13 bases not matched to a gene; V was cut back by 0 bases and J by 2 bases. In germline, CDR1 is SNHLY, CDR2 FYNNEI. The CDR3 extends over 19 amino acids. The CDR3 DNA follows: TGTGCCAGCAGTGAAGCTGGTGTAGTGACAGGGGACCTCACAGATACGCAGTATTTT. It codes for CASSEAGVVTGDLTDTQYF.

This clone was detected only a few times. V and J are TRBV7-8 and TRBJ1-2; a possible D gene is TRBD1 (5 bases). The CDR3 totals 13 residues. Germline V gene sequence: CDR1 SGHVS, CDR2 FQNEAQ. Between the trimmed V and J ends, which lost 4 bases and 1 base, there was a span of 7 bases. CDR3 nucleotide sequence: TGTGCCAGCAGCTCGGGGGGTAACTATGGCTACACCTTC. This translates into CASSSGGNYGYTF.

As regards this clone: Other nucleotide sequences from this sample produce the same CDR3. This chain uses TRBV5-4 with TRBJ2-7, with D possibly being TRBD1 (6 bases). V was trimmed by 1 base and J by 4 bases, leaving 9 bases between them. The germline V gene encodes CDR1 SGHNT and CDR2 YYREEE (reference sequence). CDR3 length: 13 amino acids. This CDR3 reads CASSLTGTYEQYF. The CDR3 DNA sequence: TGTGCCAGCAGCTTGACAGGGACGTACGAGCAGTACTTC.

This clone was observed once. The rearrangement links TRBV5-5 to TRBJ2-3, with a tentative D call TRBD1 (6 bases). The CDR3 loop spans 15 amino acids. Germline V lookup: CDR1 SGHKS, CDR2 YYEKEE (reference sequence). V lost 0 bases and J 4 bases, leaving 12 bases between the germline ends. CDR3 DNA: TGTGCCAGCAGCTTGGAGGTCAGGGGCGCAGATACGCAGTATTTT. Amino acids: CASSLEVRGADTQYF.

This clone is a singleton in its sample. This chain connects TRBV30 to TRBJ1-2; TRBD1 agrees at 9 bases. The germline V gene has CDR1 GTSNPN and CDR2 SVGIG (reference sequence). The ends lost 1 base at V and 4 bases at J; junction bases unmatched: 4. This CDR3 has 14 amino acids. The CDR3 bases are TGTGCCTGGAGTGCTAGACAGGGGGGCTATGGCTACACCTTC. This gives the protein CAWSARQGGYGYTF.